Shown below are 3 T cell receptor beta chains from a single sample sequenced in a study of blood T cell repertoires in COVID-19. Generated by immunoSEQ multiplex PCR, the TCRdb table keeps only in-frame clones and is missing some. This table holds more than 300,000 clones, 86% found once. Sequencing was carried out using peripheral blood. These receptors originate from a woman in her fifties or sixties with acute or convalescent COVID-19.

V usage is TRBV7-9 and J usage is TRBJ2-3; 8 bases match TRBD2. Losses at the gene ends were 8 bases for V and 4 bases for J; bases not matched to a gene: 5. The CDR3 has 13 amino acids. Germline CDR1 reads SEHNR; CDR2 reads FQNEAQ (reference sequence). In DNA form, the CDR3 reads TGTGCCAGCTCCCGGGGGGGTCCAGATACGCAGTATTTT. Translated, it gives CASSRGGPDTQYF.

The chain uses TRBV3-1 (or the pseudogene TRBV3-2) and TRBJ2-7, with 8 bases identical to TRBD1. The CDR3 contains 15 residues. Per the germline V gene, CDR1 is LGHDT and CDR2 is YNNKEL (reference sequence). The ends lost 3 bases at V and 7 bases at J; junction bases unmatched: 11. The CDR3 DNA sequence: TGTGCCAGCAGCCAGCCGGGACAGGCGATCGATGAGCAGTACTTC. Translation gives CASSQPGQAIDEQYF.

The chain employs TRBV23-1 and TRBJ2-3; tentative D call: TRBD2 (6 bases). TRBV23-1 is flagged as an ORF with uncertain function. V lost 0 bases to trimming and J lost 3 bases, with 19 bases between them. This CDR3 has 18 residues. The CDR3 DNA sequence: TGCGCCAGCAGTCAATCGACCCCCGGAGGGCTCCCGACAGATACGCAGTATTTT. Translation: CASSQSTPGGLPTDTQYF.